The 6 T cell receptor beta chains given below trace back to one sample, sequenced in a study of shared clonotypes between healthy human individuals. Only in-frame clones appear in the TCRdb table, and some are missing; sequencing was by immunoSEQ multiplex PCR. The sample comprises approximately 1,500,000 clones, 95% to 99% of which are singletons, and about 0.4% rests with the top ten. The specimen was naive CD4+ T cells sorted from blood. Described subset: CD45RA+ positively selected. These receptors all stem from a man under 40 in good health.

Turning to this clone: The sample has other DNA sequences that encode this CDR3 too. The rearrangement uses TRBV19 and TRBJ1-1; D unclear. This CDR3 has 13 amino acids. Between the trimmed V and J ends, which lost 1 base and 1 base, there was a span of 4 bases. Germline CDR1 and CDR2: LNHDA and SQIVND (reference sequence). The CDR3 DNA sequence: TGTGCCAGTAGTATAGGATCGAACACTGAAGCTTTCTTT. It translates to CASSIGSNTEAFF. Full variable domain (missing parts from reference TRBV19 and TRBJ1-1): DGGITQSPKYLFRKEGQNVTLSCEQNLNHDAMYWYRQDPGQGLRLIYYSQIVNDFQKGDIAEGYSVSREKKESFPLTVTSAQKNPTAFYLCASSIGSNTEAFFGQGTRLTVV.

The chain recombines TRBV18 with TRBJ1-2, with D hard to call. CDR1 and CDR2 (germline): KGHSH, LQKENI. Trimming took off 6 bases at V and 0 bases at J, with 11 bases between the two ends. This CDR3 comprises 14 residues. CDR3 sequence reads: CASSPDATNYGYTF. The CDR3 coding sequence is TGTGCCAGCTCCCCGGACGCGACTAACTATGGCTACACCTTC.

The chain is built from TRBV27 and TRBJ2-3; weak D call: TRBD1 (5 bases). Germline V CDR1 and CDR2: MNHEY, SMNVEV (reference sequence). Trimming removed 4 bases at V and 2 bases at J, with 13 bases between. The CDR3 consists of 15 residues. CDR3 region: CASSSLQVHTDTQYF. The CDR3 DNA reads as TGTGCCAGCAGTTCTCTACAGGTCCACACAGATACGCAGTATTTT.

This chain uses TRBV2 with TRBJ2-1; tentative D call: TRBD2 (6 bases). Germline CDR1 is SNHLY and CDR2 is FYNNEI. This CDR3 has 13 residues. V shed 8 bases and J shed 10 bases, with 18 bases lying between them. CDR3 DNA sequence: TGTGCCAGCGGGGGACTCTCGCGAGGAGAGCAGTTCTTC. The encoded protein is CASGGLSRGEQFF.

The chain employs TRBV5-6 and TRBJ2-7; a possible D gene is TRBD2 (6 bases). This CDR3 has 14 residues. In germline, CDR1 is SGHDT, CDR2 YYEEEE. The V and J ends lost 2 bases and 3 bases respectively, with 12 bases between them. Here the CDR3 DNA reads TGTGCCAGCAGCTTCCCGGGAGAGCGCTACGAGCAGTACTTC. It translates to CASSFPGERYEQYF.

V gene TRBV6-6 combines with J gene TRBJ2-7, with TRBD1 matching 9 bases. Germline V gene sequence: CDR1 MNHNY, CDR2 SVGAGI (reference sequence). J gave up 4 bases and V 5 bases, and 9 bases lay outside the gene matches. The length of the CDR3 is 15 residues. The CDR3 DNA reads TGTGCCAGCAGTCCGGGGGGACAGGGTTGGTACGAGCAGTACTTC. It codes for CASSPGGQGWYEQYF.